This passage covers 22 T cell receptor beta chains from one sample sequenced in a study of read filtering for tumor transcriptome and immune sequencing. This library used approximately 390 ng RNA and molecular barcoded adaptors spanning alpha/delta and beta/gamma chains. TCRdb ran MiXCR on the reads and lists one entry per CDR3 protein. Among over 55,000 distinct CDR3 sequences listed, 14% were seen once. The sequencing input was a population of CD138-negative cells sorted from bone marrow. The receptors were gathered from a donor at least 40 years old with multiple myeloma.

This clonotype was seen repeatedly, ten times or more. J is TRBJ2-1 and V is TRBV7-2; 9 bases match TRBD2. Per the germline V gene, CDR1 is SGHTA and CDR2 is FQGNSA. With V trimmed by 5 bases and J by 7 bases, 12 bases remained unmatched. The CDR3 totals 16 residues. The CDR3 here is CASSTTGTSPANEQFF. The CDR3 DNA reads as TGTGCCAGCAGCACGACCGGGACTAGCCCTGCAAATGAGCAGTTCTTC.

This clonotype was seen more than once but under ten times. Since a much larger clone is just one base distant, this may be a read error. V is TRBV6-2 or TRBV6-3 and J is TRBJ1-1; D ambiguous. The V gene's germline CDR1 is MNHEY and CDR2 SVGEGT. The CDR3 spans 13 residues. V was cut by 2 bases and J by 4 bases, with 8 bases left in between. The CDR3 is CASSYRLATEAFF. For the CDR3, the DNA is TGTGCCAGCAGTTACAGATTGGCCACTGAAGCTTTCTTT.

This clonotype was detected many times. This chain joins TRBV20-1 and TRBJ2-6; 9 bases are shared with TRBD1. CDR3 length: 17 residues. Unmatched junction bases numbered 10, after V lost 5 bases and J lost 2 bases. CDR1 is DFQATT and CDR2 is SNEGSKA in the germline V gene (reference sequence). Here the CDR3 DNA reads TGCAGTGCTGAAATATCGGGACAGGGCACTGGGGCCAACGTCCTGACTTTC. It encodes CSAEISGQGTGANVLTF.

The sample holds many counts of this clonotype. The chain combines TRBV29-1 with TRBJ1-1; D remains ambiguous. The CDR3 extends over 12 amino acids. V lost 4 bases and J 5 bases, leaving 11 bases between the germline ends. Germline lookup yields CDR1 SQVTM and CDR2 ANQGSEA. CDR3 sequence reads: CSVAYMGTEAFF. The CDR3 DNA is TGCAGCGTTGCGTACATGGGGACTGAAGCTTTCTTT.

This chain links TRBV6-5 with TRBJ1-1; 9 bases fit TRBD1. The junction had 17 bases not matched to a gene; V was cut back by 10 bases and J by 2 bases. Germline loops: CDR1 MNHEY, CDR2 SVGAGI. This CDR3 contains 17 residues. CDR3 loop: CATVSPFGGQGNTEAFF. Written as DNA, the CDR3 is TGTGCCACCGTATCACCTTTCGGGGGACAGGGAAACACTGAAGCTTTCTTT.

This clonotype was counted a few times. The J gene is TRBJ1-5, the V gene TRBV5-1; 7 bases are a match to TRBD1. CDR1 and CDR2 from the germline V gene are SGHRS and YFSETQ. Trimming at V came to 0 bases and at J to 4 bases, leaving 4 bases not matched to a gene. The CDR3 runs 15 residues. The CDR3 is CASSLDRGLNQPQHF. For the CDR3, the DNA is TGCGCCAGCAGCTTGGACAGGGGATTGAATCAGCCCCAGCATTTT.

This clonotype was recorded many times. The gene calls are TRBV7-9 and TRBJ2-1, with 10 positions matching TRBD2. The CDR3 covers 15 residues. V shed 5 bases and J 9 bases; nucleotides not matched to a gene: 10. The germline CDR1 and CDR2 sequences are SEHNR and FQNEAQ (reference sequence). The CDR3 here is CASSPMSSGSSEQFF. CDR3 nucleotide sequence: TGTGCCAGCAGCCCCATGTCTAGCGGGAGCAGTGAGCAGTTCTTC.

In its sample, this clonotype was seen many times. J is TRBJ2-1 and V is TRBV14; 9 nucleotides line up with TRBD2. The ends lost 4 bases at V and 11 bases at J; junction bases unmatched: 6. Germline-derived CDR1 and CDR2 are SGHDN and FVKESK. CDR3 length equals 13 residues. The CDR3 DNA reads TGTGCCAGCAGCCGAAGGGGGACTAGCCAGCAGTTCTTC. It specifies CASSRRGTSQQFF.

The chain links TRBV7-9 to TRBJ1-5; D is unresolved. The V gene lost 5 bases and the J gene lost 0 bases, with 5 bases spanning the gap. CDR1 and CDR2 from the germline V gene are SEHNR and FQNEAQ (reference sequence). The CDR3 is 13 residues long. The CDR3 loop is CASSPLSNQPQHF. The CDR3 DNA sequence: TGTGCCAGCAGCCCCCTTAGCAATCAGCCCCAGCATTTT. Using reference TRBV7-9 and TRBJ1-5 for the parts outside the CDR3, the full variable domain is DTGVSQNPRHKITKRGQNVTFRCDPISEHNRLYWYRQTLGQGPEFLTYFQNEAQLEKSRLLSDRFSAERPKGSFSTLEIQRTEQGDSAMYLCASSPLSNQPQHFGDGTRLSIL.

This clonotype was counted ten times or more. The chain employs TRBV7-2 and TRBJ2-5; 7 bases fit TRBD2. V shed 4 bases, J shed 2 bases, and the junction held 13 bases outside the gene matches. There are 17 residues in the CDR3. CDR1 is SGHTA and CDR2 is FQGNSA in the germline V gene. Here the CDR3 DNA reads TGTGCCAGCAGCTCGGACCTCGGGACTACAGAGCAAGAGACCCAGTACTTC. Protein: CASSSDLGTTEQETQYF.

This clonotype occurred many times. V usage is TRBV20-1 and J usage is TRBJ1-1, with D perhaps matching TRBD1 (5 bases). The CDR3 contains 13 residues. Germline V gene sequence: CDR1 DFQATT, CDR2 SNEGSKA (reference sequence). The germline V and J ends were trimmed by 3 bases and 5 bases, with 13 bases remaining between them. This CDR3 is CSARRGLGTEAFF. The CDR3 region has the DNA TGCAGTGCTAGGCGGGGCTTGGGGACTGAAGCTTTCTTT.

The chain uses TRBV9 and TRBJ2-1; 12 bases fit TRBD2. This CDR3 region has 16 residues. Germline CDR1 and CDR2: SGDLS and YYNGEE. With V trimmed by 6 bases and J by 7 bases, 11 bases remained unmatched. The CDR3 spells CASKSLAGGLDNEQFF. The CDR3 bases are TGTGCCAGCAAGTCCCTAGCGGGGGGGCTTGATAATGAGCAGTTCTTC.

This clonotype showed up many times. This chain uses TRBV12-3 or TRBV12-4 with TRBJ2-7; TRBD1 agrees at 8 bases. The CDR3 contains 16 residues. With 4 bases clipped from V and 1 base from J, the junction kept 9 bases outside the gene matches. The CDR3 here is CASSSPADRASYEQYF. As DNA, the CDR3 is TGTGCCAGCAGTTCCCCAGCGGACAGGGCGTCCTACGAGCAGTACTTC.

Many counts were recorded for this clonotype. V and J are TRBV6-4 and TRBJ2-1, with D perhaps TRBD2 (6 bases). This CDR3 region has 18 residues. V was cut by 4 bases and J by 0 bases, with 19 bases left in between. The germline CDR1 and CDR2 sequences are MRHNA and SNTAGT. CDR3 nucleotides: TGTGCCAGCAGTGCGGCGGGGATGGGGTTAAGCTCCTACAATGAGCAGTTCTTC. Its protein product is CASSAAGMGLSSYNEQFF.

This clonotype was seen ten or more times. The chain is built from TRBV4-2 and TRBJ2-5; TRBD2 matches 8 bases. CDR3 length: 11 amino acids. V gave up 8 bases and J gave up 5 bases; unmatched junction bases: 1. Germline CDR1 LGHNA, CDR2 YNFKEQ. The CDR3 loop is CASRGGETQYF. CDR3 DNA sequence: TGTGCCAGCCGGGGGGGTGAGACCCAGTACTTC.

This clonotype was detected ten times or more. The chain recombines TRBV27 with TRBJ2-3; no firm D call. CDR3 size: 11 residues. V was shortened by 6 bases and J by 1 base, with 2 bases between the two germline ends. Germline CDR1 reads MNHEY; CDR2 reads SMNVEV (reference sequence). CDR3 region: CASRRTDTQYF. CDR3 DNA: TGTGCCAGCAGACGCACAGATACGCAGTATTTT.

This chain connects TRBV15 to TRBJ1-5; the D is unclear. The CDR3 runs 15 residues. The germline V gene has CDR1 LNHNV and CDR2 YYDKDF (reference sequence). V lost 4 bases, J lost 0 bases, and 10 bases lay in between. CDR3: CATSTLGFSNQPQHF. CDR3 in DNA: TGTGCCACCAGCACCCTGGGGTTTAGCAATCAGCCCCAGCATTTT.

At least ten counts were recorded for this clonotype. The chain joins TRBV20-1 to TRBJ2-1; 13 positions agree with TRBD2. The CDR3 totals 17 residues. V shed 4 bases, J shed 7 bases, and the junction held 13 bases outside the gene matches. Germline V gene sequence: CDR1 DFQATT, CDR2 SNEGSKA (reference sequence). CDR3 protein: CSATGTSGNYYRNEQFF. The CDR3 nucleotides are TGCAGTGCTACAGGGACTAGCGGGAACTACTACCGGAATGAGCAGTTCTTC.

This clonotype has at least ten counts. The CDR3 sequence: CASSLGLQGSGANVLTF. As DNA, the CDR3 is TGTGCCAGCAGTTTGGGACTACAGGGTTCTGGGGCCAACGTCCTGACTTTC. The chain employs TRBV28 and TRBJ2-6; a possible D gene is TRBD2 (7 bases). CDR3 length: 17 amino acids. V lost 3 bases to trimming and J lost 1 base, with 13 bases between them. CDR1 MDHEN and CDR2 SYDVKM come from the germline V gene. Filled out from reference TRBV28 and TRBJ2-6, the complete variable domain reads DVKVTQSSRYLVKRTGEKVFLECVQDMDHENMFWYRQDPGLGLRLIYFSYDVKMKEKGDIPEGYSVSREKKERFSLILESASTNQTSMYLCASSLGLQGSGANVLTFGAGSRLTVL.

This clonotype was counted at least ten times. The J gene is TRBJ1-1, the V gene TRBV7-2; 9 bases match TRBD1. This CDR3 is built from 14 residues. Germline trimming cut 5 bases from V and 5 bases from J; bases unmatched to any gene: 6. CDR1 SGHTA and CDR2 FQGNSA come from the germline V gene. CDR3 loop: CASSQQGARTEAFF. In DNA form, the CDR3 reads TGTGCCAGCAGCCAACAGGGGGCGCGGACTGAAGCTTTCTTT.

This clonotype has more than one count but fewer than ten. The rearrangement links TRBV12-3 or TRBV12-4 to TRBJ2-1; the match to TRBD1 covers 9 bases. The junction had 13 bases not matched to a gene; V was cut back by 5 bases and J by 8 bases. The CDR3 covers 16 residues. The CDR3 nucleotides read TGTGCCAGCAGTCCATACCGGGACAGGGAGTTCGATGAGCAGTTCTTC. Translation gives CASSPYRDREFDEQFF.

This clonotype was picked up a small number of times. This CDR3 is CATSRDKGSGNTIYF. Written as DNA, the CDR3 is TGTGCCACCAGCAGAGATAAGGGCTCTGGAAACACCATATATTTT. The chain uses TRBV15 and TRBJ1-3, with D uncertain. Germline values: CDR1 LNHNV, CDR2 YYDKDF (reference sequence). Trimming cost V 0 bases and J 0 bases, with 6 bases left between them. CDR3 length: 15 amino acids.